The 22 T cell receptor beta chains listed next were all sequenced from one sample in a study of OX40 agonist ivuxolimab in advanced cancers. Clones were read by immunoSEQ multiplex PCR, and TCRdb kept only the in-frame ones, dropping some. The top ten hold over 3% of the sample, which has about 56,000 clones, approximately 86% seen once. Sequencing used CD4+ or CD8+ T cells sorted from blood, obtained in a trial of the OX40 agonist ivuxolimab. Source of these receptors: an adult with an advanced solid tumor such as melanoma, head and neck, liver or kidney cancer.

The genes are TRBV6-1 and TRBJ2-7, with D uncertain. The CDR3 contains 11 residues. Trimming shortened V by 6 bases and J by 2 bases, and 5 bases separated the two germline ends. Germline V CDR1 and CDR2: MNHNS, SASEGT. The CDR3 protein is CASSRAYEQYF. The CDR3 nucleotides read TGTGCCAGCAGCCGGGCCTACGAGCAGTACTTC.

The CDR3 reads CASGQATGAFF. The CDR3, as DNA: TGTGCCAGCGGGCAGGCCACAGGGGCTTTCTTT. This chain connects TRBV28 to TRBJ1-1, with D maybe TRBD1 (6 bases). The CDR3 sequence is 11 residues long. Trimming cost V 8 bases and J 11 bases, with 15 bases left between them. Germline V gene sequence: CDR1 MDHEN, CDR2 SYDVKM.

The chain carries TRBV10-3 and TRBJ2-7, with no clear D. This CDR3 has 12 residues. V lost 10 bases and J lost 0, with 10 bases in between. CDR1 is ENHRY, CDR2 SYGVKD, per germline. The CDR3 spells CATATGSYEQYF. The CDR3 region has the DNA TGTGCCACCGCTACCGGCTCCTACGAGCAGTACTTC.

This clone was observed a handful of times. The chain couples TRBV6-5 to TRBJ1-1, with 9 positions matching TRBD1. There are 12 residues in the CDR3. The germline V gene encodes CDR1 MNHEY and CDR2 SVGAGI. V lost 6 bases and J lost 10; bases outside the gene matches: 6. DNA of the CDR3: TGTGCCAGCAGGAACACGGACAGGGGAGCTTTCTTT. Translated: CASRNTDRGAFF.

A single count supports this clone. The gene calls are TRBV7-6 and TRBJ1-1; TRBD1 might be the D (5 bases). This CDR3 has 16 residues. Germline assignment: CDR1 SGHVS and CDR2 FNYEAQ. The V end lost 4 bases, the J end lost 1 base, and 16 bases lay between the germline ends. The chain's CDR3 is CASSSRKQARNTEAFF. CDR3 DNA: TGTGCCAGCAGCTCACGGAAACAGGCAAGGAACACTGAAGCTTTCTTT.

The CDR3 DNA reads as TGTGCCAGCGGGGGACTAGCGGGAGTTTCCGGGGAGCTGTTTTTT. It is translated as CASGGLAGVSGELFF. The gene calls are TRBV2 and TRBJ2-2; 14 nucleotides line up with TRBD2. The CDR3 is made up of 15 amino acids. V lost 8 bases and J lost 6; bases outside the gene matches: 5. CDR1 is SNHLY and CDR2 is FYNNEI in the germline V gene.

This rearrangement joins TRBV5-1 to TRBJ1-6, with a possible D match to TRBD1 (5 bases). The CDR3 has 15 amino acids. V was pared by 4 bases and J by 5 bases, with 13 bases between. Germline CDR1 reads SGHRS; CDR2 reads YFSETQ. The CDR3 here is CASSLSQGNNSPLHF. CDR3 nucleotides: TGCGCCAGCAGCCTTTCCCAGGGCAATAATTCACCCCTCCACTTT.

The chain employs TRBV19 and TRBJ1-4; 7 positions match TRBD1. Germline-derived CDR1 and CDR2 are LNHDA and SQIVND (reference sequence). CDR3 size: 14 residues. The ends lost 5 bases at V and 11 bases at J; junction bases unmatched: 11. DNA of the CDR3: TGTGCCAGTAGTCGTCAACAGACAGGGACCAAACTGTTTTTT. Its protein is CASSRQQTGTKLFF.

This clone has only one observation. This rearrangement joins TRBV6-5 to TRBJ1-5; D uncertain. CDR1 and CDR2 (germline): MNHEY, SVGAGI. The CDR3 has 15 residues. V shed 4 bases and J shed 0 bases, with 10 bases lying between them. The chain's CDR3 is CASSSGYHSNQPQHF. Written as DNA, the CDR3 is TGTGCCAGCAGTTCCGGCTACCATAGCAATCAGCCCCAGCATTTT.

The rearrangement joins TRBV9 to TRBJ1-2; D not certain. From germline, CDR1 is SGDLS and CDR2 YYNGEE. Deletions cut 5 bases from V and 0 bases from J, with 17 bases between. The CDR3 spans 16 residues. CDR3 bases: TGTGCCAGCAGAGCCGATATGGGTCGGACTAACTATGGCTACACCTTC. This gives the protein CASRADMGRTNYGYTF.

V is TRBV7-8 and J is TRBJ1-5; no firm D call. V was cut by 5 bases and J by 0 bases, with 20 bases left in between. The CDR3 length is 18 residues. CDR1 is SGHVS and CDR2 is FQNEAQ in the germline V gene. CDR3 nucleotides: TGTGCCAGCAGCCCTCCCGGTGGCAGCCTCTATAGCAATCAGCCCCAGCATTTT. Translating gives CASSPPGGSLYSNQPQHF.

The CDR3 spells CASSQVPGTSGRATLQYF. The DNA for the CDR3 is TGCGCCAGCAGCCAAGTTCCCGGGACTAGCGGGAGGGCGACTCTACAGTACTTC. The genes are TRBV4-1 and TRBJ2-7; 16 bases match TRBD2. Trimming cost V 1 base and J 10 bases; bases outside gene matches: 13. The CDR3 totals 18 residues. Germline CDR1 and CDR2: MGHRA and YSYEKL.

The chain carries TRBV4-1 and TRBJ1-2; possible D gene TRBD1, 5 bases. This CDR3 spans 18 amino acids. Germline lookup yields CDR1 MGHRA and CDR2 YSYEKL. V dropped 1 base and J dropped 7 bases, with 25 bases sitting between them. The CDR3 reads CASSQGLGSPGGSSGYTF. The CDR3 coding sequence is TGCGCCAGCAGCCAAGGATTGGGCTCCCCTGGGGGTTCGAGTGGCTACACCTTC.

The J gene is TRBJ2-1, the V gene TRBV7-8, with 7 nucleotides matching TRBD2. The CDR3 is made up of 17 amino acids. Germline trimming cut 4 bases from V and 5 bases from J; bases unmatched to any gene: 14. The germline gives CDR1 SGHVS, CDR2 FQNEAQ. CDR3 nucleotide sequence: TGTGCCAGCAGCTCCTGGGGGGGTAGCGGGCTGAACAATGAGCAGTTCTTC. Its protein is CASSSWGGSGLNNEQFF. Full variable domain (missing parts from reference TRBV7-8 and TRBJ2-1): GAGVSQSPRYKVAKRGQDVALRCDPISGHVSLFWYQQALGQGPEFLTYFQNEAQLDKSGLPSDRFFAERPEGSVSTLKIQRTQQEDSAVYLCASSSWGGSGLNNEQFFGPGTRLTVL.

This sequence joins TRBV28 and TRBJ2-5, with D possibly being TRBD1 (5 bases). V was pared by 7 bases and J by 0 bases, with 12 bases between. Germline V gene data show CDR1 as MDHEN and CDR2 as SYDVKM. There are 14 residues in the CDR3. The CDR3 region has the DNA TGTGCCAGCACCAGTGGGGCTGACCAAGAGACCCAGTACTTC. Translated, it gives CASTSGADQETQYF. The full variable domain, rest sourced from reference TRBV28 and TRBJ2-5, is DVKVTQSSRYLVKRTGEKVFLECVQDMDHENMFWYRQDPGLGLRLIYFSYDVKMKEKGDIPEGYSVSREKKERFSLILESASTNQTSMYLCASTSGADQETQYFGPGTRLLVL.

This clone showed up just once. V and J are TRBV5-1 and TRBJ1-2, with TRBD1 as a possible D gene (6 bases). CDR3 length equals 14 residues. Germline V gene sequence: CDR1 SGHRS, CDR2 YFSETQ. V was cut by 1 base and J by 7 bases, with 14 bases left in between. The CDR3 is CASSLTGSEGGYTF. The CDR3 nucleotides are TGCGCCAGCAGCTTGACAGGGTCGGAGGGTGGCTACACCTTC.

A single count supports this clone. V is TRBV15 and J is TRBJ2-6; the D call may be TRBD1 or TRBD2 (6 bases each). CDR3 size: 19 residues. V was shortened by 0 bases and J by 0 bases, with 15 bases between the two germline ends. The V gene's germline CDR1 is LNHNV and CDR2 YYDKDF (reference sequence). CDR3 residues: CATSRDRGARSSGANVLTF. CDR3 DNA: TGTGCCACCAGCAGAGATAGGGGGGCTAGAAGCTCTGGGGCCAACGTCCTGACTTTC.

J is TRBJ1-5 and V is TRBV19; D ambiguous. Germline CDR1 LNHDA, CDR2 SQIVND (reference sequence). The CDR3 runs to 14 residues. The V and J ends lost 10 bases and 1 base respectively, with 14 bases between them. CDR3 DNA: TGTGCCACCCGTGTCTGGCCGAGCAATCAGCCCCAGCATTTT. Protein sequence: CATRVWPSNQPQHF.

The chain uses TRBV4-1 and TRBJ2-1; D gene unclear. CDR1 MGHRA and CDR2 YSYEKL come from the germline V gene. The CDR3 sequence is 14 residues long. Trimming left V 0 bases short and J 9 bases short, with 12 bases between. CDR3 DNA sequence: TGCGCCAGCAGCCAAGATCTTGTTTATGGTGAGCAGTTCTTC. Protein: CASSQDLVYGEQFF.

J is TRBJ1-2 and V is TRBV18, with D uncertain. The length of the CDR3 is 13 residues. Trimming took 3 bases from V and 4 from J, leaving 9 bases between them. Germline V gene lookup returns CDR1 KGHSH and CDR2 LQKENI. The CDR3 DNA reads as TGTGCCAGCTCACCCTTGGACGGCTATGGCTACACCTTC. Its translation is CASSPLDGYGYTF.

This clone was detected only once. V is TRBV19 and J is TRBJ2-7; TRBD1 matches at 8 bases. Germline lookup yields CDR1 LNHDA and CDR2 SQIVND (reference sequence). Trimming at V came to 10 bases and at J to 1 base, leaving 9 bases not matched to a gene. The CDR3 loop spans 14 amino acids. The CDR3 protein is CATKGQGGSYEQYF. The CDR3 nucleotides read TGTGCCACTAAAGGACAGGGAGGATCCTACGAGCAGTACTTC.

This chain joins TRBV30 and TRBJ2-7; 8 positions agree with TRBD2. The V segment lost 0 bases and the J segment 3 bases; nucleotides outside the gene matches: 7. Germline CDR1 and CDR2: GTSNPN and SVGIG (reference sequence). The CDR3 runs 15 residues. CDR3 coding DNA: TGTGCCTGGAGTGTAGGCCCGGGAGGGGACTACGAGCAGTACTTC. Translated: CAWSVGPGGDYEQYF.